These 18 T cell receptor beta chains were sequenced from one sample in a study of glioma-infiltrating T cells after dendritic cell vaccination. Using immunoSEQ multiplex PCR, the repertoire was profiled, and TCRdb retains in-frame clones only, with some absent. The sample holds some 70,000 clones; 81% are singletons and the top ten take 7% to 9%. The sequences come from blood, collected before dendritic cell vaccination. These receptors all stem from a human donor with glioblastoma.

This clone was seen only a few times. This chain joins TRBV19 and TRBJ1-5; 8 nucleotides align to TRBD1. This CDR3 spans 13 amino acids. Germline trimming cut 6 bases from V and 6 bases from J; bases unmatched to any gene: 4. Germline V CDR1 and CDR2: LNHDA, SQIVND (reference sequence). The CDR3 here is CASRDRGGQPQHF. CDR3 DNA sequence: TGTGCCAGTAGAGACAGGGGAGGTCAGCCCCAGCATTTT.

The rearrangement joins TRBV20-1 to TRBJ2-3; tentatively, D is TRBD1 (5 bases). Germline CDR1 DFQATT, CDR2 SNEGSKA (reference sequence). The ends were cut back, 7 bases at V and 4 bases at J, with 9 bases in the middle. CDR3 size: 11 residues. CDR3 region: CSVSRADTQYF. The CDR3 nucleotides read TGCAGTGTCAGCAGGGCAGATACGCAGTATTTT.

The CDR3 DNA reads as TGCGCCAGCAGCCCGACAGGGGGCTACTACGAGCAGTACTTC. This codes for CASSPTGGYYEQYF. The J gene is TRBJ2-7, the V gene TRBV5-1, with 10 bases fitting TRBD1. The germline V gene has CDR1 SGHRS and CDR2 YFSETQ. After removal of 4 bases from V and 3 bases from J, the junction contained 4 bases not matched to a gene. The CDR3 extends over 14 amino acids.

In DNA form, the CDR3 reads TGTGCCAGCAGCTCCAGGGTAGGGGGTGGAAACACCATATATTTT. Encoded protein: CASSSRVGGGNTIYF. The chain couples TRBV7-8 to TRBJ1-3; tentative D call: TRBD1 (6 bases). Germline V gene sequence: CDR1 SGHVS, CDR2 FQNEAQ. The CDR3 totals 15 residues. Trimming left V 4 bases short and J 3 bases short, with 13 bases between.

This CDR3 is CASSYRGQSPTYEQYF. In DNA form, the CDR3 reads TGTGCCAGCAGTTACCGGGGACAGTCACCGACCTACGAGCAGTACTTC. The J gene is TRBJ2-7, the V gene TRBV6-6; 7 nucleotides match TRBD1. Germline V gives CDR1 MNHNY, CDR2 SVGAGI (reference sequence). V lost 2 bases, J lost 2 bases, and 9 bases stayed unmatched. The CDR3 extends over 16 amino acids.

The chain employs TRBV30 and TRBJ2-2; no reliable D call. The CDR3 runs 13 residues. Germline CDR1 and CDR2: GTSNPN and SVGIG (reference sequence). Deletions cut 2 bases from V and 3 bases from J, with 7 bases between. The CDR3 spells CAWSRRDTGELFF. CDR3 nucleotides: TGTGCCTGGAGTCGCCGGGACACCGGGGAGCTGTTTTTT.

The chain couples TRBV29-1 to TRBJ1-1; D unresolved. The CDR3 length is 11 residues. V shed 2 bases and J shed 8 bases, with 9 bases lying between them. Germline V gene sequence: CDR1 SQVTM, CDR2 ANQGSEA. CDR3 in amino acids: CSVENLEEAFF. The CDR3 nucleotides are TGCAGCGTTGAAAACCTAGAGGAAGCTTTCTTT. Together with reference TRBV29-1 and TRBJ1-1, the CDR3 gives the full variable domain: SAVISQKPSRDICQRGTSLTIQCQVDSQVTMMFWYRQQPGQSLTLIATANQGSEATYESGFVIDKFPISRPNLTFSTLTVSNMSPEDSSIYLCSVENLEEAFFGQGTRLTVV.

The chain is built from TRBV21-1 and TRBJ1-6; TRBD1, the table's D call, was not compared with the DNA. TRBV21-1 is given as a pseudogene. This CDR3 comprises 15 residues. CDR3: CASSKLDKNNSPLHF. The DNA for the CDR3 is TGTGCCAGCAGCAAATTGGACAAAAATAATTCACCCCTCCACTTT.

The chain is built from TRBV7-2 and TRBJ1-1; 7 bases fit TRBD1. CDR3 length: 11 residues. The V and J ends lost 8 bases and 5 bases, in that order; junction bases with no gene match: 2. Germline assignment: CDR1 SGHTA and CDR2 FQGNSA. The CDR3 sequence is CASLQGTEAFF. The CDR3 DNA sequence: TGTGCCAGCCTACAGGGGACTGAAGCTTTCTTT. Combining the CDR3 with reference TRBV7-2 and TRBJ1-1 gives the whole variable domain GAGVSQSPSNKVTEKGKDVELRCDPISGHTALYWYRQSLGQGLEFLIYFQGNSAPDKSGLPSDRFSAERTGGSVSTLTIQRTQQEDSAVYLCASLQGTEAFFGQGTRLTVV.

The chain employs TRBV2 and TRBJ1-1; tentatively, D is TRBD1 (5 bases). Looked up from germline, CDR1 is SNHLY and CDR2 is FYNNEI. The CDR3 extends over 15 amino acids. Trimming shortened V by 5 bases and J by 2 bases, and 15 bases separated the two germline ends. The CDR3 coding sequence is TGTGCCAGCAGTCCTAATGGGGGGATCAACACTGAAGCTTTCTTT. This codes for CASSPNGGINTEAFF.

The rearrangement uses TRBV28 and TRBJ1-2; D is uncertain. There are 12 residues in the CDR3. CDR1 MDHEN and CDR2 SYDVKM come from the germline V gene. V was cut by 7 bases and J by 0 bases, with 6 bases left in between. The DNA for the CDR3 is TGTGCCAGCATATCGTCTAACTATGGCTACACCTTC. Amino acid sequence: CASISSNYGYTF.

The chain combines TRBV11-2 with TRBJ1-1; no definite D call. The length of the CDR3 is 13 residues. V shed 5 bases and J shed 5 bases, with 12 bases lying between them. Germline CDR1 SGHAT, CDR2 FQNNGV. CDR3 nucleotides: TGTGCCAGCAGCCGTCTTGTAGAGACTGAAGCTTTCTTT. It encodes CASSRLVETEAFF.

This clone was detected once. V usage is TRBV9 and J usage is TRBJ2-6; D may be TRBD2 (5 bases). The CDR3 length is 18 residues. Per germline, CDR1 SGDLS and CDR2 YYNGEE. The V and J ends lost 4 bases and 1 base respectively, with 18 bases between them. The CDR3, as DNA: TGTGCCAGCAGCCCCAAAGGCCCCGGGGAGTCTGGGGCCAACGTCCTGACTTTC. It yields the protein CASSPKGPGESGANVLTF.

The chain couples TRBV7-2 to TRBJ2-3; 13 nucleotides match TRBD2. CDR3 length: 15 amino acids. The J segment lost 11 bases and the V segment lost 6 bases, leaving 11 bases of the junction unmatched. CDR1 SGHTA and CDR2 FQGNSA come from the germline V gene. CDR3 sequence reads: CASSSPGLAGRGQYF. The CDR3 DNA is TGTGCCAGCAGTTCCCCGGGACTAGCGGGGAGGGGGCAGTATTTT.

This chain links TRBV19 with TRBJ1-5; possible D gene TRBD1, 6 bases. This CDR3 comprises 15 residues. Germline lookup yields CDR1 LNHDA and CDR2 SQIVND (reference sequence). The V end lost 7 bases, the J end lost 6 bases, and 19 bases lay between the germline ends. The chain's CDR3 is CASTSGDALGQPQHF. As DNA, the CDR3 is TGTGCCAGTACCTCAGGGGACGCTTTAGGTCAGCCCCAGCATTTT.

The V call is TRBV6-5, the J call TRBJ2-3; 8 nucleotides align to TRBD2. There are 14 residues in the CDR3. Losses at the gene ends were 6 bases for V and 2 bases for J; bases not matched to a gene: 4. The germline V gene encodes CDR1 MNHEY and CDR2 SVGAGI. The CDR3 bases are TGTGCCAGCAGCCCACTAGCGGTCACAGATACGCAGTATTTT. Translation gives CASSPLAVTDTQYF.

CDR3 amino acids: CASSHSGQRNTGELFF. The CDR3 DNA sequence: TGCGCCAGCAGCCACTCGGGACAGAGGAACACCGGGGAGCTGTTTTTT. V is TRBV4-1 and J is TRBJ2-2; TRBD1 aligns across 7 bases. Germline assignment: CDR1 MGHRA and CDR2 YSYEKL. CDR3 length: 16 amino acids. Losses at the gene ends were 3 bases for V and 1 base for J; bases not matched to a gene: 5.

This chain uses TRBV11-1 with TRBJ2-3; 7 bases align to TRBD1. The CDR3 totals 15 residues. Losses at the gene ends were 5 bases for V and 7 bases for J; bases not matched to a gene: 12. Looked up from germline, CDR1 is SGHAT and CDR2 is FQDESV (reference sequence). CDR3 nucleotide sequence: TGTGCCAGCAGCCCCCGTCCCGGGACAGTTTATACGCAGTATTTT. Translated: CASSPRPGTVYTQYF. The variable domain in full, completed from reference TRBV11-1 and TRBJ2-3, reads EAEVAQSPRYKITEKSQAVAFWCDPISGHATLYWYRQILGQGPELLVQFQDESVVDDSQLPKDRFSAERLKGVDSTLKIQPAELGDSAMYLCASSPRPGTVYTQYFGPGTRLTVL.